This TCR beta chain was recovered during a study of T-cell reconstitution after alpha-beta-depleted transplantation in children. V trimming: 0 bases; J trimming: 7 bases; junction bases outside the gene matches: 6. Looked up from germline, CDR1 is LGHNT and CDR2 is FRNRAP. CDR3 length: 15 residues. This clonotype was seen a handful of times. Molecular barcoding with unique molecular identifiers was used for the TCRbeta library. TCRdb reprocessed the PCR reads with MiXCR, giving one entry per CDR3 protein. The profile shows about half a million distinct CDR3 sequences, around 12% of them singletons. This specimen was PBMCs from the stem cell graft donor, taken from the stem cell graft. This clonotype was obtained from a human donor who donated a stem cell graft to a child with combined immunodeficiency. This chain connects TRBV12-5 to TRBJ2-1, with 7 bases lining up with TRBD2. The CDR3 sequence is CASGLVVAGGNEQFF. The CDR3 DNA reads as TGTGCTAGTGGTTTGGTCGTCGCCGGGGGGAATGAGCAGTTCTTC.